Below, one TCR beta chain is given with its context. What it binds is unknown. Sequencing of the DNA from cultured CD4+ T cells was carried out with the Oncomine TCR Beta short-read assay. TCRdb analysed the PCR reads with MiXCR anew, one entry per CDR3 protein. The table lists 15,000 to 20,000 distinct CDR3 sequences, 50% to 75% of them singletons, with approximately 12% in the top ten. This specimen comes from a study of vaccination and CD4 T cells after COVID-19. Turning to the study itself: Post-COVID sampling occurred a median approximately 100 days after diagnosis (range 35 to 161).

Stated treatment: roughly ten-day PBMC culture with coronavirus spike peptide pools or control peptides (ViraFEST assay). Germline values: CDR1 MNHNS, CDR2 SASEGT. The CDR3 totals 14 residues. Trimming removed 6 bases from V and 11 bases from J; junction bases left unmatched: 6. V usage is TRBV6-1 and J usage is TRBJ1-6, with 11 positions matching TRBD1. The origin of this receptor is a human donor who had recovered from COVID-19. Sequencing was performed on CD4+ T cells from blood, cultured in vitro. This chain's CDR3 is CASRGTGGLPPLHF. The DNA of the CDR3 is TGTGCCAGCAGGGGGACAGGGGGGCTTCCACCCCTCCACTTT.